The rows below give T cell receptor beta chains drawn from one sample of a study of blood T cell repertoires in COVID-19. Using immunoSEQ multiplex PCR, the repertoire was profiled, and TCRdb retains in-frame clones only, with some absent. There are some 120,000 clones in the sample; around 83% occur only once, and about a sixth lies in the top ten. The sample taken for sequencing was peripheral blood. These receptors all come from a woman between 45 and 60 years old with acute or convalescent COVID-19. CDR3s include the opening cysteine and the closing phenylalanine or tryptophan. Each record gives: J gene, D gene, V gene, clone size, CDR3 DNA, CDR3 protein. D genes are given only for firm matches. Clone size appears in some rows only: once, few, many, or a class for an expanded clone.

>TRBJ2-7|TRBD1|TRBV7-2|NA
TGTGCCAGCAGCTGGGTAAAGGGGGCACTCCGCGAGCAGTACTTC
CASSWVKGALREQYF
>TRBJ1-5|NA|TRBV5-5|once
TGTGCCAGCAGCTTTTACTCTAGCAATCAGCCCCAGCATTTT
CASSFYSSNQPQHF
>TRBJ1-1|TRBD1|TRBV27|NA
TGTGCCAGCAGTAAAGAACCGGGACAGGTTCGAAAAACTGAAGCTTTCTTT
CASSKEPGQVRKTEAFF
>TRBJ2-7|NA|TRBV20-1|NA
TGCAGTGCTAGTTCGACCTCTCGGGGTCTCTACGAGCAGTACTTC
CSASSTSRGLYEQYF
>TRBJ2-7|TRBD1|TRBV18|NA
TGTGCCAGCTCCCTTAAGACAGGGTACGAGCAGTACTTC
CASSLKTGYEQYF
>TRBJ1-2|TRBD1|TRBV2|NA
TGTGCCAGCAGTGCTTCTCCGGGACAGGTGACTAACTATGGCTACACCTTC
CASSASPGQVTNYGYTF
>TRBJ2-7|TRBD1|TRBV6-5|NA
TGTGCCAGCATCCTCGAGGGGACAGCCAGTTACGAGCAGTACTTC
CASILEGTASYEQYF
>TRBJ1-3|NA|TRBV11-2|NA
TGTGCCAGCACCCAGGGTTTTTCTGGAAACACCATATATTTT
CASTQGFSGNTIYF
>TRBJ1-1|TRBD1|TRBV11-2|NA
TGTGCCAGCAGCCGACCGACAGGGAAGGGGACTGAAGCTTTCTTT
CASSRPTGKGTEAFF
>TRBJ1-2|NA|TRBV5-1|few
TGCGCCAGCAGCTACGTACAGGGATCCTTCTATGGCTACACCTTC
CASSYVQGSFYGYTF
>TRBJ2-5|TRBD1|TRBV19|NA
TGTGCCAGTAGCTCGGGACAGGGAGAGACCCAGTACTTC
CASSSGQGETQYF
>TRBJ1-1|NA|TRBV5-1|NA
TGCGCCAGCAGCTTGGAGTGGCAGAACACTGAAGCTTTCTTT
CASSLEWQNTEAFF
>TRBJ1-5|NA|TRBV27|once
TGTGCCAGCAGCCCCACGGAGATTAACAATCAGCCCCAGCATTTT
CASSPTEINNQPQHF
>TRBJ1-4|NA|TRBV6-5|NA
TGTGCCAGCAAGCCTGGGGAGGGGTATGAAAAACTGTTTTTT
CASKPGEGYEKLFF
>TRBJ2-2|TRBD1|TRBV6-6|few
TGTGCCAGCAGGCAGTTGGGACAGGGACCGACCGGGGAGCTGTTTTTT
CASRQLGQGPTGELFF
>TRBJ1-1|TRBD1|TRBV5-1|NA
TGCGCCAGCAGCTTGGTGTCAGGGGGTTGGGGGGTGAACACTGAAGCTTTCTTT
CASSLVSGGWGVNTEAFF
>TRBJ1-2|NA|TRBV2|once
TGTGCCAGCAGTGAGACAGGCGGCAACTATGGCTACACCTTC
CASSETGGNYGYTF
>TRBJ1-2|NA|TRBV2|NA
TGTGCCAGCAGTGAGGCAGGGATCTATGGCTACACCTTC
CASSEAGIYGYTF
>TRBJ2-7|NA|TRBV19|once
TGTGCCAGTAGTGTCACACGAGGCATCTACGAGCAGTACTTC
CASSVTRGIYEQYF
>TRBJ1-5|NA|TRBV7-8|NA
TGTGCCAGCAGCTTAAGACAGGCTCTGCCCAATCAGCCCCAGCATTTT
CASSLRQALPNQPQHF
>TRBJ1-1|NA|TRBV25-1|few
TGTGCCAGCAGGGAGGACGGTGGGGCTTTCTTT
CASREDGGAFF
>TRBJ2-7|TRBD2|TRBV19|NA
TGTGCCAGTAGTAACCCGGGACTAGCGGGGGGCTACGAGCAGTACTTC
CASSNPGLAGGYEQYF
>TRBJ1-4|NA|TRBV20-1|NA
TGCAGTGCTAGAGGTCAGGAAAAACTGTTTTTT
CSARGQEKLFF
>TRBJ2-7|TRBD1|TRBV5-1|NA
TGCGCCAGCAGTAGGGACAGCTACTCCTACGAGCAGTACTTC
CASSRDSYSYEQYF
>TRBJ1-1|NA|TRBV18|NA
TGTGCCAGCTCACCGCGGGGGGGGGATAAGGCTTTCTTT
CASSPRGGDKAFF
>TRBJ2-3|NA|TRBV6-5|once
TGTGCCAGCAGCCCCTATACAGATACGCAGTATTTT
CASSPYTDTQYF
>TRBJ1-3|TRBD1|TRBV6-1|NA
TGTGCCAGCAGTGAAAGGACAGGGGGCCTTAGCTCTGGAAACACCATATATTTT
CASSERTGGLSSGNTIYF
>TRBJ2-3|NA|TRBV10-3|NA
TGTGCCATCAGTCCGAGGGGGAAGACAGATACGCAGTATTTT
CAISPRGKTDTQYF
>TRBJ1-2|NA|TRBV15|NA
TGTGCCACCAGTTTATCGGAGGACTATGGCTACACCTTC
CATSLSEDYGYTF
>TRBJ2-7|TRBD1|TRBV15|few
TGTGCCACCAGCCGAATGGGACAGGGGAGCTCCTACGAGCAGTACTTC
CATSRMGQGSSYEQYF
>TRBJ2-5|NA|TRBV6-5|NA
TGTGCCAGCACGAGCAAAGAGACCCAGTACTTC
CASTSKETQYF
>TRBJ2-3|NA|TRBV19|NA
TGTGCCAGTAGTATAAACAGGGTTGGAGATACGCAGTATTTT
CASSINRVGDTQYF
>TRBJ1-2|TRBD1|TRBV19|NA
TGTGCCAGTAGTGCCTTCGGGACAGACCCTAACTATGGCTACACCTTC
CASSAFGTDPNYGYTF
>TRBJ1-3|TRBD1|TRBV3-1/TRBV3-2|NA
TGTGCCAGCAGCTCTCCAGGGACAGCCTCTGGAAACACCATATATTTT
CASSSPGTASGNTIYF
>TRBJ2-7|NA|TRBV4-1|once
TGCGCCAGCAGCCAAGAAGGGGACGAGCAGTACTTC
CASSQEGDEQYF
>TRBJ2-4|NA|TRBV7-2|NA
TGTGCCAGCAGCTCCCGACAGTCACTAGCCAAAAACATTCAGTACTTC
CASSSRQSLAKNIQYF
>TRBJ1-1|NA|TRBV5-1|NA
TGCGCCAGCGCCCAGGCCCGGGGGAACACTGAAGCTTTCTTT
CASAQARGNTEAFF
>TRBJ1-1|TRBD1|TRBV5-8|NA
TGTGCCAGCCCCCTAAGTCCGGGACAGTTCACGCACACTGAAGCTTTCTTT
CASPLSPGQFTHTEAFF
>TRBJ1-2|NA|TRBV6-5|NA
TGTGCCAGCAGCCAACTTGGAGACTATGGCTACACCTTC
CASSQLGDYGYTF
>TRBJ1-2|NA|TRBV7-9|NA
TGTGCCAGCAGCTTAGGCGAAGGGGGGGGCCGCTACACCTTC
CASSLGEGGGRYTF
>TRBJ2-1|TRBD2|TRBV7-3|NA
TGTGCCAGCAGCCCCTTAGTGGGGGGGGACCACAATGAGCAGTTCTTC
CASSPLVGGDHNEQFF